This T cell receptor beta chain derives from a study of regulatory T cells in long-lasting Graves disease. Findings and caveats of the study: Persistent cases favored TRBV28, TRBJ1-2 and TRBJ2-5. Newly diagnosed patients had higher TCR diversity than persistent Graves' patients did.

The germline V and J ends were trimmed by 2 bases and 3 bases, with 17 bases remaining between them. CDR1 MNHEY and CDR2 SVGEGT come from the germline V gene. CDR3 length: 17 amino acids. Time point described: persistent/refractory GD, antithyroid drugs over 5 years with positive TRAb. Extracted RNA from PBMCs served as the source of the TCR library. EDTA tubes collected roughly 9.6 milliliters of peripheral blood. Arm-PCR of CDR3 regions with iRepertoire HTBI primers generated TCR beta libraries. Original handling: The samples yielded 62 TRBV and roughly 14 TRBJ segments. TCRdb fed the multiplex PCR reads into MiXCR, producing one record per CDR3 protein. The V and J calls shown here were made by TCRdb, not taken from the authors' results. The data contain hundreds of thousands of distinct CDR3 sequences, around 21% of them seen just once; the ten biggest clones take up less than 9%. As regards this clonotype: Its matching antigen is unknown.

The sample here was peripheral blood mononuclear cells (PBMCs), taken when the disease was refractory, from a patient treated with antithyroid drugs. The chain joins TRBV6-2 or TRBV6-3 to TRBJ1-5; perhaps TRBD1 as D (6 bases). The TCR originated in a female donor with Graves disease. In nucleotides, the CDR3 is TGTGCCAGCAGTTACCTAATTTTACAGGGACCCAATCAGCCCCAGCATTTT. This encodes CASSYLILQGPNQPQHF.